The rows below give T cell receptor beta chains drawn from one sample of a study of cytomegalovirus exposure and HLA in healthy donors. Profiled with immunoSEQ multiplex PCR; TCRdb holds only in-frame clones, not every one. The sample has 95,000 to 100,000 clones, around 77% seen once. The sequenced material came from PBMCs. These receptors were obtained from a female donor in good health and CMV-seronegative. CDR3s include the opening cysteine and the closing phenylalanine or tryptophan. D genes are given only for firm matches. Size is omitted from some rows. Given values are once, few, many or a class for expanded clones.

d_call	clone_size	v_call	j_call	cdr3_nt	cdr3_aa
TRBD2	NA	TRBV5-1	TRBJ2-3	TGCGCCAGCAGCCTTTTCGTCGCGGGGGGTAAGACAGATACGCAGTATTTT	CASSLFVAGGKTDTQYF
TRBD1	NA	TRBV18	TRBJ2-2	TGTGCCAGCTCACCAACTAGGGGGCCGGGCACCGGGGAGCTGTTTTTT	CASSPTRGPGTGELFF
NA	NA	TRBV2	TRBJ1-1	TGTGCCAGCAGTGTCCTGGGGCCGAACACTGAAGCTTTCTTT	CASSVLGPNTEAFF
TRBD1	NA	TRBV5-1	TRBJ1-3	TGCGCCAGCAAACCTTTGACAGGGGGCGGTGGAAACACCATATATTTT	CASKPLTGGGGNTIYF
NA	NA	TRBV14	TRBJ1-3	TGTGCCAGCAGCACAGGGACTGGAAACACCATATATTTT	CASSTGTGNTIYF
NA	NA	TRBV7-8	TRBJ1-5	TGTGCCAGCAGCCTTAACGTACCGACAGCCACCTATCAGCCCCAGCATTTT	CASSLNVPTATYQPQHF
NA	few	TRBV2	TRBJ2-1	TGTGCCATAGCGACACCGAACCTTTACAATGAGCAGTTCTTC	CAIATPNLYNEQFF
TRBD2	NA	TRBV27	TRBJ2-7	TGTGCCAGCAAGATAGCGGGGGGCACCTACGAGCAGTACTTC	CASKIAGGTYEQYF
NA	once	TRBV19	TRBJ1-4	TGTGCCAGTAGTTCTGGGACAAACTATGCAACTAATGAAAAACTGTTTTTT	CASSSGTNYATNEKLFF
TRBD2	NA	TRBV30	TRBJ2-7	TGTGCCTGGAGTGTATTTAGCGGGAGGGCCTACGAGCAGTACTTC	CAWSVFSGRAYEQYF
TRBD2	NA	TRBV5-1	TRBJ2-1	TGCGCCAGCAGGCCGGGAGGCAACTACAATGAGCAGTTCTTC	CASRPGGNYNEQFF
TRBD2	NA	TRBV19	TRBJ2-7	TGTGCCAGTAGCCCGGCGGGGGGATTCTACGAGCAGTACTTC	CASSPAGGFYEQYF
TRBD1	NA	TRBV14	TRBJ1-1	TGTGCCAGCAGCAGCTGGACAGGGACCATGAACACTGAAGCTTTCTTT	CASSSWTGTMNTEAFF
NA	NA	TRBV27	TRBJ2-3	TGTGCCAGCAGTTTTTACTGGGAGGAGAAAGATACGCAGTATTTT	CASSFYWEEKDTQYF
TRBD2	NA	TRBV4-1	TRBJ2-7	TGCGCCAGCAGCCGTAGGACTAGCGGGAGGGCCGGGACCGAGCAGTACTTC	CASSRRTSGRAGTEQYF
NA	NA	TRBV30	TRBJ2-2	TGTGCCTGGAGTGTACCAGGGATTAAGGCCGGGGAGCTGTTTTTT	CAWSVPGIKAGELFF
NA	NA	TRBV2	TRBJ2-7	TGTGCCAGCAGTGAAGAGAGAACCTACGAGCAGTACTTC	CASSEERTYEQYF
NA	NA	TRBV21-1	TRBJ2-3	TGTGCCAGCAGCACGTCCCCCTCAACCGACGACTCTAGCACAGATACGCAGTATTTT	CASSTSPSTDDSSTDTQYF
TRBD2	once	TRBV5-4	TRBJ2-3	TGTGCCAGCAGCCCCGGGACTAGCGTTAGCACAGATACGCAGTATTTT	CASSPGTSVSTDTQYF
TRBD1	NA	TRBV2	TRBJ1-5	TGTGCCAGCAGAGCGACAGGGTTGAGCAATCAGCCCCAGCATTTT	CASRATGLSNQPQHF
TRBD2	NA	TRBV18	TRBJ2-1	TGTGCCAGCTCACCACCTCTCACCCTAGCGGGGGCCTACAATGAGCAGTTCTTC	CASSPPLTLAGAYNEQFF
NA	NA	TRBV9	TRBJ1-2	TGTGCCAGCAGCGTGGAGGGGAGCTATGGCTACACCTTC	CASSVEGSYGYTF
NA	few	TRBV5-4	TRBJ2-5	TGTGCCAGCAGCGCCCGCCATTCAGCGACCCAAGAGACCCAGTACTTC	CASSARHSATQETQYF
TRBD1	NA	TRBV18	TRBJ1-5	TGTGCCAGCTCACCCCGGGGGACAGCAGATCAGCCCCAGCATTTT	CASSPRGTADQPQHF